These T cell receptor beta chains were read from a single sample in a study of shared clonotypes between healthy human individuals. Clones were read by immunoSEQ multiplex PCR, and TCRdb kept only the in-frame ones, dropping some. The repertoire holds 2.5 million or so clones, with approximately 94% as singletons. The sample was naive CD4+ T cells sorted from blood. These receptors all stem from a man younger than 35 in good health. CDR3s include the opening cysteine and the closing phenylalanine or tryptophan. A D gene is named only where the DNA matches it firmly. Clone size is not always given. Where it is, it says once, few, many or a class for expanded clones.

size	V	J	D	CDR3	DNA
NA	TRBV14	TRBJ2-3	NA	CASSQGTVFSTDTQYF	TGTGCCAGCAGCCAAGGGACAGTATTTAGCACAGATACGCAGTATTTT
NA	TRBV5-1	TRBJ2-5	NA	CASSLGGLPETQYF	TGCGCCAGCAGCTTGGGAGGCCTCCCGGAGACCCAGTACTTC
NA	TRBV7-9	TRBJ1-4	NA	CASSLDVATNEKLFF	TGTGCCAGCAGCTTAGATGTTGCAACTAATGAAAAACTGTTTTTT
NA	TRBV10-1	TRBJ2-7	NA	CASSVQPTGYEQYF	TGCGCCAGCAGTGTTCAGCCCACTGGCTACGAGCAGTACTTC
NA	TRBV6-6	TRBJ1-5	NA	CASSHGGGNQPQHF	TGTGCCAGCAGTCACGGGGGGGGCAATCAGCCCCAGCATTTT
once	TRBV30	TRBJ1-2	TRBD1	CGGSGTGVGYTF	TGTGGGGGTTCCGGGACAGGGGTTGGCTACACCTTC
NA	TRBV7-9	TRBJ1-1	TRBD1	CASSRTPGTGLINTEAFF	TGTGCCAGCAGCCGAACTCCCGGGACAGGCCTCATCAACACTGAAGCTTTCTTT
NA	TRBV2	TRBJ2-5	TRBD2	CASRLTSGQETQYF	TGTGCCAGCAGATTGACTAGCGGACAAGAGACCCAGTACTTC
NA	TRBV6-5	TRBJ1-6	NA	CASSYSRSSPLHF	TGTGCCAGCAGTTACTCGAGATCTTCACCCCTCCACTTT
NA	TRBV7-9	TRBJ2-6	TRBD1	CASSQQGAGANVLTF	TGTGCCAGCAGCCAACAGGGGGCTGGGGCCAACGTCCTGACTTTC
once	TRBV5-4	TRBJ1-1	NA	CASSFDLGSTEAFF	TGTGCCAGCAGCTTTGATCTAGGGAGTACTGAAGCTTTCTTT
NA	TRBV7-9	TRBJ2-7	NA	CASSLSWPLSYEQYF	TGTGCCAGCAGCTTATCATGGCCTTTGAGCTACGAGCAGTACTTC
NA	TRBV6-6	TRBJ2-7	TRBD1	CASRPRDRVQEQYF	TGTGCCAGCAGGCCCCGGGACAGGGTTCAAGAGCAGTACTTC
once	TRBV6-6	TRBJ2-7	NA	CASSPQTDGYEQYF	TGTGCCAGCAGTCCGCAGACTGATGGTTACGAGCAGTACTTC
NA	TRBV6-1	TRBJ2-7	TRBD2	CASSAAGGPYEQYF	TGTGCCAGCAGTGCAGCGGGAGGTCCCTACGAGCAGTACTTC
NA	TRBV9	TRBJ1-1	NA	CASSVISSGEAFF	TGTGCCAGCAGCGTTATCTCCAGTGGTGAAGCTTTCTTT
NA	TRBV5-6	TRBJ2-4	NA	CASSRTGSLGIQYF	TGTGCCAGCAGTCGGACTGGGAGTCTCGGCATTCAGTACTTC
NA	TRBV5-1	TRBJ2-2	NA	CASSPNGENTGELFF	TGCGCCAGCAGCCCCAACGGGGAGAACACCGGGGAGCTGTTTTTT
NA	TRBV6-5	TRBJ2-5	TRBD1	CASSYLQTGQAGIQYF	TGTGCCAGCAGTTACCTCCAAACGGGACAGGCCGGGATCCAGTACTTC
NA	TRBV18	TRBJ2-3	TRBD1	CASSPDRVGDTQYF	TGTGCCAGCTCACCAGACAGGGTCGGGGATACGCAGTATTTT
NA	TRBV2	TRBJ1-5	TRBD1	CASRDTGGGQPQHF	TGTGCCAGCAGGGATACAGGGGGCGGTCAGCCCCAGCATTTT
NA	TRBV6-6	TRBJ2-5	TRBD2	CASSQGLAETQYF	TGTGCCAGCAGTCAGGGACTAGCGGAGACCCAGTACTTC
NA	TRBV9	TRBJ1-6	TRBD1	CASSVGPGQGGSPLHF	TGTGCCAGCAGCGTAGGTCCCGGGCAGGGGGGATCACCCCTCCACTTT
NA	TRBV7-8	TRBJ1-2	NA	CASSLDLGRSYGYTF	TGTGCCAGCAGCTTAGATTTAGGGCGAAGTTATGGCTACACCTTC
NA	TRBV11-2	TRBJ2-2	NA	CASSFIDTGELFF	TGTGCCAGCAGCTTTATAGACACCGGGGAGCTGTTTTTT
NA	TRBV7-9	TRBJ1-2	NA	CASTQEVYGYTF	TGTGCCAGCACCCAGGAGGTCTATGGCTACACCTTC
NA	TRBV10-3	TRBJ2-1	NA	CAISDDPSYNEQFF	TGTGCCATCAGTGACGATCCTTCTTACAATGAGCAGTTCTTC
NA	TRBV28	TRBJ1-4	NA	CASSTAEYPRGEKLFF	TGTGCCAGCAGCACCGCCGAGTACCCTCGGGGAGAAAAACTGTTTTTT
NA	TRBV10-3	TRBJ1-4	TRBD1	CAIRSDRDEEKLFF	TGTGCCATCAGGTCGGACAGGGATGAGGAAAAACTGTTTTTT
NA	TRBV7-2	TRBJ2-3	NA	CASSRRAGTDTQYF	TGTGCCAGCAGCCGTCGGGCTGGCACAGATACGCAGTATTTT
NA	TRBV28	TRBJ1-2	NA	CASSATDANYGYTF	TGTGCCAGCAGTGCGACAGACGCTAACTATGGCTACACCTTC
NA	TRBV29-1	TRBJ1-4	NA	CSVGFGSTNEKLFF	TGCAGCGTGGGCTTCGGCTCAACTAATGAAAAACTGTTTTTT
NA	TRBV7-2	TRBJ2-1	TRBD2	CASSSGLAGEEQFF	TGTGCCAGCAGCTCGGGACTAGCGGGAGAGGAGCAGTTCTTC
NA	TRBV7-2	TRBJ2-3	NA	CASSFRRLGTDTQYF	TGTGCCAGCAGCTTTCGTCGACTAGGCACAGATACGCAGTATTTT
NA	TRBV28	TRBJ1-1	TRBD1	CASSSGQGDTEAFF	TGTGCCAGCAGTTCCGGACAGGGGGACACTGAAGCTTTCTTT
NA	TRBV18	TRBJ2-7	TRBD1	CASSLGTDYEQYF	TGTGCCAGCTCACTCGGGACAGACTACGAGCAGTACTTC
NA	TRBV9	TRBJ2-3	TRBD1	CASSPSDRGTDTQYF	TGTGCCAGCAGCCCCTCGGACAGGGGCACAGATACGCAGTATTTT
NA	TRBV15	TRBJ1-4	TRBD1	CATSRDTLQGAVNEKLFF	TGTGCCACCAGCAGAGATACCCTCCAGGGGGCGGTTAATGAAAAACTGTTTTTT
NA	TRBV19	TRBJ2-1	TRBD1	CASTRPGGGWYNEQFF	TGTGCCAGCACACGACCAGGGGGCGGCTGGTACAATGAGCAGTTCTTC
NA	TRBV5-1	TRBJ1-6	NA	CASSPISGGNSPLHF	TGCGCCAGCAGCCCCATTTCGGGGGGTAATTCACCCCTCCACTTT
NA	TRBV28	TRBJ1-2	NA	CASSLEAGRGGAGYTF	TGTGCCAGCAGTTTAGAAGCGGGCCGGGGAGGGGCTGGCTACACCTTC
NA	TRBV5-1	TRBJ2-2	NA	CASSPPGTGELFF	TGCGCCAGCAGCCCGCCAGGCACCGGGGAGCTGTTTTTT
NA	TRBV2	TRBJ2-5	TRBD1	CASSAGTEGETQYF	TGTGCCAGCAGTGCCGGGACAGAAGGGGAGACCCAGTACTTC
NA	TRBV6-1	TRBJ2-3	NA	CASGTHSTDTQYF	TGTGCCAGCGGGACACATAGCACAGATACGCAGTATTTT
NA	TRBV4-1	TRBJ1-6	NA	CASSQDPSGTDNSPLHF	TGCGCCAGCAGCCAAGACCCTTCCGGGACGGATAATTCACCCCTCCACTTT
NA	TRBV5-1	TRBJ2-5	NA	CASSLGSEKETQYF	TGCGCCAGCAGCTTGGGTTCAGAAAAAGAGACCCAGTACTTC
NA	TRBV6-5	TRBJ2-1	TRBD2	CASSLAGVPYNEQFF	TGTGCCAGCAGTTTAGCGGGAGTTCCCTACAATGAGCAGTTCTTC
NA	TRBV10-3	TRBJ2-5	NA	CATSRKGETQYF	TGTGCCACTAGTCGAAAGGGAGAGACCCAGTACTTC
NA	TRBV19	TRBJ1-4	NA	CASTGQYNEKLFF	TGTGCCAGTACCGGGCAGTATAATGAAAAACTGTTTTTT
NA	TRBV11-3	TRBJ1-6	NA	CASSLGLNSPLHF	TGTGCCAGCAGCTTAGGACTCAATTCACCCCTCCACTTT
NA	TRBV19	TRBJ2-7	NA	CASSTGEVSEQYF	TGTGCCAGTAGTACCGGAGAGGTCTCCGAGCAGTACTTC
NA	TRBV6-5	TRBJ1-1	NA	CASSYLQGLQEAFF	TGTGCCAGCAGTTACTTACAGGGACTCCAAGAAGCTTTCTTT
NA	TRBV28	TRBJ1-5	NA	CASSFGHQPQHF	TGTGCCAGCAGTTTTGGACATCAGCCCCAGCATTTT